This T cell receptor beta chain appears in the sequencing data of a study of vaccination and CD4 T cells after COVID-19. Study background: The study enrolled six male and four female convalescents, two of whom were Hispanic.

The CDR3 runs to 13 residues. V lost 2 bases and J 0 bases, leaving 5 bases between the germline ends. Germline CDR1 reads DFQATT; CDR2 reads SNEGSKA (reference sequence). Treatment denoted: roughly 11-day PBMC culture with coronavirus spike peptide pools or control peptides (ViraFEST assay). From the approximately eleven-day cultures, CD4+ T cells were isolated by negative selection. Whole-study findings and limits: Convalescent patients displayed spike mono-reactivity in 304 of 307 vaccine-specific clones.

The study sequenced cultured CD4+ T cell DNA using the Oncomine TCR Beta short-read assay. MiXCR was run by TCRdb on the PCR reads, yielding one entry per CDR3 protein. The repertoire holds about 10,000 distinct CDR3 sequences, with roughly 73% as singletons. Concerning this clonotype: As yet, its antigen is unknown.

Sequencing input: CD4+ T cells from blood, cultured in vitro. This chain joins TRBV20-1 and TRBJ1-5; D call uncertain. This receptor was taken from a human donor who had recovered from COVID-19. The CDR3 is CSARRVSNQPQHF. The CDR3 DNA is TGCAGTGCTAGAAGGGTTAGCAATCAGCCCCAGCATTTT.